These T cell receptor beta chains were read from a single sample in a study of blood T cell repertoires in COVID-19. Produced via immunoSEQ multiplex PCR; TCRdb's table is partial and in-frame only. The sample records approximately 300,000 clones, just under 85% being singletons. The source material was peripheral blood. These receptors all stem from a woman between 50 and 59 years old with active or convalescent COVID-19. Both conserved end residues are part of each CDR3. The D gene is left open where the match is weak. Some rows have no size entry. The others give once, few or many, or a class for an expanded clone.

CDR3: CASSLELAGGPDTQYF
DNA: TGCGCCAGCAGCTTGGAACTAGCGGGAGGACCAGATACGCAGTATTTT
J: TRBJ2-3
V: TRBV5-1
size: .
D: TRBD2

CDR3: CASSDLTRGTEKLFF
DNA: TGTGCCAGCAGTGACCTGACAAGGGGGACGGAAAAACTGTTTTTT
J: TRBJ1-4
V: TRBV2
size: .
D: .

CDR3: CASSQDRRVPDTQYF
DNA: TGTGCCAGCAGCCAAGATCGGAGGGTCCCAGATACGCAGTATTTT
J: TRBJ2-3
V: TRBV4-2
size: .
D: .

CDR3: CASSGTGGLDEQYF
DNA: TGTGCCAGCAGTGGCACAGGGGGATTGGACGAGCAGTACTTC
J: TRBJ2-7
V: TRBV2
size: .
D: TRBD1

CDR3: CASSSDRGLSSGNTIYF
DNA: TGTGCCAGCAGCTCGGACAGGGGGCTCAGCTCTGGAAACACCATATATTTT
J: TRBJ1-3
V: TRBV11-2
size: .
D: TRBD1

CDR3: CATSRAGTPAELFF
DNA: TGTGCCACCAGCAGAGCCGGGACACCGGCCGAACTGTTTTTT
J: TRBJ1-4
V: TRBV15
size: .
D: .

CDR3: CASSDPRKVNTEAFF
DNA: TGCGCCAGCAGTGACCCCAGGAAGGTAAACACTGAAGCTTTCTTT
J: TRBJ1-1
V: TRBV10-2
size: .
D: .

CDR3: CATSNRPAGEQYF
DNA: TGTGCCACCAGCAATCGGCCAGCGGGCGAGCAGTACTTC
J: TRBJ2-7
V: TRBV15
size: .
D: .

CDR3: CASRTGYEAFF
DNA: TGTGCCAGTCGGACAGGTTATGAAGCTTTCTTT
J: TRBJ1-1
V: TRBV2
size: .
D: TRBD1

CDR3: CASSARDMNTEAFF
DNA: TGTGCCAGCAGCGCACGGGATATGAACACTGAAGCTTTCTTT
J: TRBJ1-1
V: TRBV3-1/TRBV3-2
size: .
D: .

CDR3: CASSMTGASRAFF
DNA: TGTGCCAGCAGTATGACAGGGGCCTCGCGGGCTTTCTTT
J: TRBJ1-1
V: TRBV27
size: .
D: TRBD1

CDR3: CASSSRWRGQSHEQYF
DNA: TGTGCCAGCAGTTCAAGGTGGAGGGGACAGAGCCACGAGCAGTACTTC
J: TRBJ2-7
V: TRBV27
size: .
D: .

CDR3: CASSALDRGRTFF
DNA: TGTGCCAGCAGCGCGCTAGACAGGGGGAGGACTTTCTTT
J: TRBJ1-1
V: TRBV7-6
size: .
D: TRBD1

CDR3: CASSQTGGLGIGELFF
DNA: TGTGCCAGCAGTCAGACAGGGGGCCTGGGGATCGGGGAGCTGTTTTTT
J: TRBJ2-2
V: TRBV28
size: .
D: TRBD1

CDR3: CASKRPGGTEAFF
DNA: TGTGCCAGCAAACGACCAGGGGGAACTGAAGCTTTCTTT
J: TRBJ1-1
V: TRBV6-5
size: .
D: TRBD1

CDR3: CASSQDWASGRLETQYF
DNA: TGTGCCAGCAGCCAAGATTGGGCTAGCGGGAGACTGGAGACCCAGTACTTC
J: TRBJ2-5
V: TRBV4-2
size: few
D: TRBD2

CDR3: CASSDRAYEQYF
DNA: TGTGCCAGCAGTGATCGGGCCTACGAGCAGTACTTC
J: TRBJ2-7
V: TRBV25-1
size: .
D: .

CDR3: CASSQEFFLALSYNEQFF
DNA: TGTGCCAGCAGCCAAGAGTTCTTTCTAGCCCTCTCCTACAATGAGCAGTTCTTC
J: TRBJ2-1
V: TRBV4-2
size: .
D: .

CDR3: CASSYSVGGRTEAFF
DNA: TGTGCCAGCAGTTATTCGGTGGGGGGAAGGACTGAAGCTTTCTTT
J: TRBJ1-1
V: TRBV6-5
size: .
D: .

CDR3: CAWSAPKTSGGSTGETQYF
DNA: TGTGCCTGGAGTGCCCCCAAGACTAGCGGGGGCTCTACCGGGGAGACCCAGTACTTC
J: TRBJ2-5
V: TRBV30
size: .
D: TRBD2

CDR3: CASSRDPTGAGNTIYF
DNA: TGTGCCAGCTCACGGGACCCCACAGGGGCTGGAAACACCATATATTTT
J: TRBJ1-3
V: TRBV18
size: few
D: TRBD1

CDR3: CASSKGQGAIGTEAFF
DNA: TGCGCCAGCAGCAAAGGACAGGGGGCGATTGGCACTGAAGCTTTCTTT
J: TRBJ1-1
V: TRBV4-1
size: .
D: TRBD1

CDR3: CASSEQGAKAGELFF
DNA: TGTGCCAGCAGCGAACAGGGGGCAAAGGCCGGGGAGCTGTTTTTT
J: TRBJ2-2
V: TRBV7-2
size: .
D: TRBD1

CDR3: CASSPSGTLYEQYF
DNA: TGCGCCAGCAGCCCGAGCGGGACGCTTTACGAGCAGTACTTC
J: TRBJ2-7
V: TRBV5-1
size: .
D: TRBD2

CDR3: CSVLSSNTGELFF
DNA: TGCAGCGTCCTCAGTTCGAACACCGGGGAGCTGTTTTTT
J: TRBJ2-2
V: TRBV29-1
size: .
D: .

CDR3: CASRGGNSYEQYF
DNA: TGTGCCAGCAGGGGTGGTAACAGTTACGAGCAGTACTTC
J: TRBJ2-7
V: TRBV6-5
size: .
D: .

CDR3: CATSDPSGSRTGELFF
DNA: TGTGCCACCAGTGACCCTAGCGGGAGTCGGACCGGGGAGCTGTTTTTT
J: TRBJ2-2
V: TRBV24-1
size: .
D: TRBD2

CDR3: CASSLRLAGGLNEQFF
DNA: TGTGCCAGCAGCTTACGACTAGCGGGAGGTTTAAATGAGCAGTTCTTC
J: TRBJ2-1
V: TRBV7-3
size: .
D: TRBD2

CDR3: CASSEVDRTGEQFF
DNA: TGTGCCAGCAGTGAAGTGGACAGGACGGGCGAGCAGTTCTTC
J: TRBJ2-1
V: TRBV2
size: .
D: TRBD1

CDR3: CASSYDIPASPLHF
DNA: TGTGCCAGCAGTTACGACATCCCGGCTTCACCCCTCCACTTT
J: TRBJ1-6
V: TRBV6-6
size: once
D: .

CDR3: CASSPGGATTTEAFF
DNA: TGTGCCAGCAGTCCCGGGGGGGCCACCACCACTGAAGCTTTCTTT
J: TRBJ1-1
V: TRBV28
size: .
D: .

CDR3: CASSLRGEQFF
DNA: TGTGCCAGCAGCCTCCGGGGTGAGCAGTTCTTC
J: TRBJ2-1
V: TRBV12-3/TRBV12-4
size: .
D: .

CDR3: CASSDLVGVNIQYF
DNA: TGTGCCAGCAGTGACCTTGTAGGGGTAAACATTCAGTACTTC
J: TRBJ2-4
V: TRBV6-1
size: .
D: .

CDR3: CASGHGQDTYGYTF
DNA: TGTGCCAGCGGTCATGGACAAGATACATATGGCTACACCTTC
J: TRBJ1-2
V: TRBV28
size: .
D: .

CDR3: CASSQELAGAQETQYF
DNA: TGTGCCAGCAGCCAAGAACTAGCGGGGGCACAAGAGACCCAGTACTTC
J: TRBJ2-5
V: TRBV3-1/TRBV3-2
size: .
D: TRBD2

CDR3: CASSLYGTAQASGNTIYF
DNA: TGTGCCAGCAGCTTATACGGGACAGCCCAGGCCTCTGGAAACACCATATATTTT
J: TRBJ1-3
V: TRBV7-6
size: .
D: TRBD1

CDR3: CATSEAGGNNEQFF
DNA: TGTGCCACCAGTGAGGCGGGAGGGAACAATGAGCAGTTCTTC
J: TRBJ2-1
V: TRBV24-1
size: .
D: TRBD2

CDR3: CASRYTATTGGGYTF
DNA: TGTGCCAGCAGGTACACCGCAACTACAGGGGGGGGCTACACCTTC
J: TRBJ1-2
V: TRBV27
size: .
D: TRBD1

CDR3: CASSPGAGTRGYTF
DNA: TGTGCCAGCAGCCCAGGGGCAGGGACGAGAGGCTACACCTTC
J: TRBJ1-2
V: TRBV28
size: .
D: .

CDR3: CASSVYGTSGRLREQFF
DNA: TGTGCCAGCAGTGTTTACGGGACTAGCGGGAGGCTACGTGAGCAGTTCTTC
J: TRBJ2-1
V: TRBV2
size: .
D: TRBD2

CDR3: CASSLGRGNGELFF
DNA: TGTGCCAGCAGCCTCGGCCGAGGGAACGGGGAGCTGTTTTTT
J: TRBJ2-2
V: TRBV7-2
size: .
D: .

CDR3: CASSLEPDRVGGEQFF
DNA: TGCGCCAGCAGCTTGGAACCCGACAGGGTCGGGGGTGAGCAGTTCTTC
J: TRBJ2-1
V: TRBV5-1
size: .
D: .

CDR3: CASSSLGGGAFSGANVLTF
DNA: TGTGCCAGCTCCTCTCTAGGCGGGGGGGCCTTCTCTGGGGCCAACGTCCTGACTTTC
J: TRBJ2-6
V: TRBV2
size: .
D: TRBD2

CDR3: CASSRHIETGLNTEAFF
DNA: TGCGCCAGCAGCCGACACATAGAGACAGGGCTGAACACTGAAGCTTTCTTT
J: TRBJ1-1
V: TRBV4-1
size: .
D: TRBD1

CDR3: CASSEQGGRLFF
DNA: TGTGCCAGCAGTGAACAGGGAGGGAGGCTGTTTTTT
J: TRBJ2-2
V: TRBV2
size: .
D: TRBD2

CDR3: CASSYFGPRGTEAFF
DNA: TGTGCCAGCAGTTACTTTGGGCCTCGGGGCACTGAAGCTTTCTTT
J: TRBJ1-1
V: TRBV28
size: .
D: .